This TCR beta chain was identified during a study of low-dose radiotherapy and immunotherapy resistance in tumors. Background on the study: Intravenous cyclophosphamide 200 mg/m2 was given every two weeks, one day before radiation and immunotherapy.

This CDR3 contains 15 residues. The germline V gene encodes CDR1 MGHRA and CDR2 YSYEKL. V was pared by 5 bases and J by 7 bases, with 7 bases of the junction left unmatched. TRAV and TRBV primers primed cDNA for both TCRalpha and TCRbeta. TCR amplification involved about 19 PCR cycles with a constant-region primer and V-primer adapter. TCRdb used MiXCR to reprocess the reads, holding one entry per CDR3 protein. The table has around 100,000 distinct CDR3 sequences, 20% to 25% seen once. There are many counts of this clonotype. Noted time point: after trial treatment. The treatment here: LDRT plus nivolumab, ipilimumab, low-dose cyclophosphamide and aspirin (RACIN trial). As a condition of eligibility, patients had advanced solid tumors lacking tumor-infiltrating lymphocytes.

The chain links TRBV4-1 to TRBJ1-6; TRBD1 aligns across 8 bases. The sequence derives from a female donor with ovarian cancer. The sequences come from PBMCs, collected after low-dose radiotherapy plus immunotherapy. The CDR3 bases are TGCGCCAGCAGCGCGGACAGGGCATACAATTCACCCCTCCACTTT. This sequence encodes CASSADRAYNSPLHF.